The clone carrying this TCR beta chain has only a few counts. Library construction for TCR beta used iRepertoire HTBI primers and Arm-PCR of CDR3 regions. TCRdb fed the multiplex PCR reads into MiXCR, producing one record per CDR3 protein. The repertoire holds 350,000 to 550,000 distinct CDR3 sequences, with 14% as singletons. This entry belongs to a study of regulatory T cells in long-lasting Graves disease. The time point here: newly diagnosed GD, antithyroid drugs for less than 3 months. The TCR library was prepared using RNA isolated from PBMCs. The CDR3 spans 16 residues. Germline lookup yields CDR1 SGHRS and CDR2 YFSETQ. Trimming cost V 0 bases and J 2 bases, with 13 bases left between them. These same records also appear under a second study, on T cells in Graves' hyperthyroidism and ophthalmopathy.

The receptor was derived from a woman aged 45-65 years with Graves disease. This chain uses TRBV5-1 with TRBJ2-3, with D possibly matching TRBD2 (5 bases). The specimen was peripheral blood mononuclear cells (PBMCs), collected at new diagnosis, from a patient treated with antithyroid drugs. CDR3 in amino acids: CASSLAERTDTDTQYF. CDR3 DNA: TGCGCCAGCAGCTTGGCGGAGCGGACTGACACAGATACGCAGTATTTT.